This TCR beta chain was captured by sequencing in a study of identical twins listed by TCRdb under 2016. Regarding the study in general: TCR alpha and beta repertoires from monozygotic twins, unrelated adults of various ages and cord blood were deep-sequenced to test whether fetal clonotypes persist. To rule out contamination, the twin experiments were replicated at different times with different library preparation protocols. Study-level results and caveats: Zero-insertion analyses could be partly confounded by invariant T cells such as MAIT and iNKT, though diverse VJ usage argued against such confounding for most clonotypes. Out-of-frame TCR alpha sharing in monozygotic twins was systematically underestimated by recombination models, whereas sharing between unrelated individuals was in agreement with the recombination models. Because the same donors could not be followed over many years, the conclusions relied on cross-sectional statistical analysis. Out-of-frame TCR alpha sequences shared between twins showed an excess of low generation-probability sequences compared with coincidental sharing between unrelated individuals. Fewer insertions were carried by abundant cord blood beta clonotypes; a weaker similar trend was observed in young adult naive repertoires, while no such trend was observed in memory repertoires. A weaker excess of twin sharing was found in beta out-of-frame sequences because the signal-to-noise ratio was lowered by fewer shared sequences.

At the junction V is shortened by 7 bases and J by 0 bases; bases outside the gene matches: 5. For CDR1 and CDR2, the germline V gene (reference sequence) lists LNHDA and SQIVND. Inclusive of the bounding cysteine and phenylalanine, the CDR3 is 16 residues long. The sequence is cut down to CDR3 DNA, 48 bases in frame from base 1. The library was generated by 5' RACE. TCRdb shows the sequencer as Illumina HiSeq 2000. Template switching added a universal primer binding site, and the final cDNA carried a unique molecular identifier that allowed TCR cDNA molecules to be counted accurately. Specific primers in the conserved constant-segment region were used to synthesize first-strand cDNA for TCR alpha and beta chains. To control for contamination, each cDNA library was double barcoded with a SMART-Mk sample barcode plus Illumina barcodes. Two successive PCR steps introduced TruSeq adapter sequences along with Illumina sample barcodes. Sequencing of the TCR alpha and beta cDNA libraries was done on the Illumina HiSeq platform using custom primers. The study's own analysis went as follows. MiGEC was used to process raw reads and extract unique molecular identifiers, and MiXCR was used to find CDR3 positions. Recombination models were inferred per individual with the repgenHMM and IGoR tools using an EM algorithm. Shared clonotype analysis was performed with the tcR package in R, normalizing sharing by the product of cloneset sizes. To study raw recombination free of thymic and clonal selection effects, out-of-frame nonproductive sequences were analyzed. Through fastp at Q25 and MiXCR, TCRdb rebuilt clones from the public reads, retaining in-frame beta chains. Rows merge per CDR3 protein into single entries with the most common DNA and genes. The V and J calls and clone size are TCRdb's, not the authors'. This sample gives about 530,000 distinct CDR3 sequences in total; nearly 15% of them show up just once. Together, the top ten hold about 0.4% of the sample.

Every donor in the study was a healthy Caucasian. Three pairs of female monozygotic twins, all aged roughly 18 to 29 years, made up the twin cohort. CD4+ and CD8+ T cell populations were isolated with positive isolation kits from Invitrogen. Worth noting for this clonotype: This receptor's antigen is unknown. No base quality information exists; no much larger clone differs at one position.

This same sample was also taken into another study, of yellow fever vaccine responses in identical twins. According to the second study: The T cell response to vaccination in identical twins was reported by the authors to appear partly convergent and partly personalized. In identical twins, the study followed T cell clones that responded to the vaccine with precision.

The TCR originated in a woman aged 18-29 years in good health. The sample taken for sequencing was CD4+ T cells sorted from blood. The chain joins TRBV19 to TRBJ2-2, and 10 junctional nucleotides match TRBD2. The DNA sequence is as follows: TGTGCCAGTAAGGCTAGCGGGAGTGCGAACACCGGGGAGCTGTTTTTT. Its protein is CASKASGSANTGELFF.